This T cell receptor (beta chain) was documented in a study of blood T cell repertoires in COVID-19. Study at large: There were acute and convalescent COVID-19 samples, and they came from the United States, Italy and Spain. T cells, B-cell-depleted T cells, or PBMCs supplied cDNA or gDNA.

How the authors handled the data: Nucleated cell counts were estimated from reference gene primer amplification. TCRdb's table, derived via immunoSEQ multiplex PCR, lists solely in-frame clones and lacks some. Clonal size and the V and J genes are those of that table, whereas D and trimming came from the DNA. The data hold 120,000 to 150,000 clones, with 88% observed a single time. The sample comprised peripheral blood. The receptor comes from a human donor in a cohort sampled during active COVID-19.

The CDR3 DNA reads TGTGCCAGCAGCCAACTCCTCCAGGGGAACTATGGCTACACCTTC. Translated: CASSQLLQGNYGYTF. The chain employs TRBV3-1 (or the pseudogene TRBV3-2) and TRBJ1-2, with D tentatively TRBD1 (6 bases). V was shortened by 2 bases and J by 2 bases, with 12 bases between the two germline ends. The CDR3 extends over 15 amino acids. The V gene's germline CDR1 is LGHDT and CDR2 YNNKEL (reference sequence).